This TCR beta chain was sequenced during a study of blood T cells in healthy people across ages. This clonotype was recorded many times. Trimming pared 7 bases from V and 2 bases from J, leaving 18 bases between. Germline V gene lookup returns CDR1 MDHEN and CDR2 SYDVKM. CDR3 length: 15 amino acids. Then a second PCR, running about 6 to 11 cycles, was carried out with a sample-barcoded 5' primer and a J-beta primer mix. Each cDNA molecule carried a tag from a template-switch adaptor that contained 12 random nucleotides. Using its own MiXCR run on the 5' RACE reads, TCRdb lists one record per CDR3 protein. The sample lists approximately 900,000 distinct CDR3 sequences; around 29% were seen once. The same sample was also studied in work on T cells of mothers and their children.

The TCR comes from a woman in her forties in good health. The rearrangement joins TRBV28 to TRBJ2-7; tentative D call: TRBD2 (6 bases). The source material was blood. CDR3 DNA sequence: TGTGCCAGCACCCGGATCTGGGGAGGCCCCTACGAGCAGTACTTC. Its protein product is CASTRIWGGPYEQYF.